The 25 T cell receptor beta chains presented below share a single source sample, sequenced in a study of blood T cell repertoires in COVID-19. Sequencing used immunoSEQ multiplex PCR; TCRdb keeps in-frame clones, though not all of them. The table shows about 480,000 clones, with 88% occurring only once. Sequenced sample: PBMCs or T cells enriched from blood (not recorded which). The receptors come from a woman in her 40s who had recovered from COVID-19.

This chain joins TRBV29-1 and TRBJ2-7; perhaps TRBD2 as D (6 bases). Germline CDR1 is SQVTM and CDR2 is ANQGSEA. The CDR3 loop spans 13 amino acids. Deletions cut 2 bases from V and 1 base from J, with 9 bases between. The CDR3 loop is CSVERDSSYEQYF. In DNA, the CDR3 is TGCAGCGTTGAACGGGACTCTTCCTACGAGCAGTACTTC.

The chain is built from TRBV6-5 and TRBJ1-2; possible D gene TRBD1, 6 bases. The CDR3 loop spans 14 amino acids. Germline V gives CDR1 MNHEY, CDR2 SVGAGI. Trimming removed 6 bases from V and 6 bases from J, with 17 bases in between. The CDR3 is CASRGLGGGNGYTF. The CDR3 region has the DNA TGTGCCAGCAGGGGGCTGGGAGGGGGGAATGGCTACACCTTC.

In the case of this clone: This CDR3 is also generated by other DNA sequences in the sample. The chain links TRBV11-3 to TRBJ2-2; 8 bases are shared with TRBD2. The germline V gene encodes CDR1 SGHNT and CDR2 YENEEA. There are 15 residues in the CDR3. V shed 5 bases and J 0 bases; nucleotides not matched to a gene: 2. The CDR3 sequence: CASSSSGTNTGELFF. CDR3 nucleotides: TGTGCCAGCAGCAGTAGCGGGACGAACACCGGGGAGCTGTTTTTT.

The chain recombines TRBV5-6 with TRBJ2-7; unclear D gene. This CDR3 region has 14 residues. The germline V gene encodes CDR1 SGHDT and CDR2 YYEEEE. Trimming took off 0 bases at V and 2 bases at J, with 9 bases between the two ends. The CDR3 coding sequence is TGTGCCAGCAGCTTGGGGAGCTTTCCCTACGAGCAGTACTTC. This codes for CASSLGSFPYEQYF.

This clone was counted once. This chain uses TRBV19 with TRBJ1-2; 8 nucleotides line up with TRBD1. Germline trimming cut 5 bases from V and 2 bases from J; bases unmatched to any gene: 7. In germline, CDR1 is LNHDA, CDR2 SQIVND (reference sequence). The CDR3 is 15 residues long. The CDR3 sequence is CASSPRTGLNYGYTF. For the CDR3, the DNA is TGTGCCAGTAGTCCGCGGACAGGGCTAAACTATGGCTACACCTTC.

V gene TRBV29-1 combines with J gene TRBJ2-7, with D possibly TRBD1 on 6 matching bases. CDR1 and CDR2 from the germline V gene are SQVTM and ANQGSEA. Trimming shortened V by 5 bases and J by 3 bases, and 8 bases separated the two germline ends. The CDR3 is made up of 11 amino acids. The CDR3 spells CSVLQGYEQYF. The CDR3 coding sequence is TGCAGCGTTTTACAGGGCTACGAGCAGTACTTC.

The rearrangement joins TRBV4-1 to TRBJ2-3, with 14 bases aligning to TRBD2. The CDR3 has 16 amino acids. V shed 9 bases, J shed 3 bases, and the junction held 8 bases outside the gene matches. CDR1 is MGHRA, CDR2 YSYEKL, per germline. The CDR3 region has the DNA TGCGCCAGTCGACTAGCGGGAGGGCCGTTTACAGATACGCAGTATTTT. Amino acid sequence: CASRLAGGPFTDTQYF.

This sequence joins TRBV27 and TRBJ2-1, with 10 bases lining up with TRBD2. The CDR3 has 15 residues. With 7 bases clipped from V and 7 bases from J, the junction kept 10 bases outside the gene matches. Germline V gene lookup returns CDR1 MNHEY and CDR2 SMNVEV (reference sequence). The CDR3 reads CASTLASGSSNEQFF. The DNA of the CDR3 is TGTGCCAGCACGTTAGCTAGCGGGAGTAGTAATGAGCAGTTCTTC.

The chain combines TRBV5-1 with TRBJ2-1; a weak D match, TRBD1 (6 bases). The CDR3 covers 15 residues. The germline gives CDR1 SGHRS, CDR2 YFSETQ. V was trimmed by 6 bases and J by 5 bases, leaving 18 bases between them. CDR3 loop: CASNSRGSLNNEQFF. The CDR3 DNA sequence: TGCGCCAGCAACTCCAGGGGCAGTTTAAACAATGAGCAGTTCTTC.

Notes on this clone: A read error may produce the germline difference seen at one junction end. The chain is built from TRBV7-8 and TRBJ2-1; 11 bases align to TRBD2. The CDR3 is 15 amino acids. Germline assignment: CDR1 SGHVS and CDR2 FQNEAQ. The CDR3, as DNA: TGTGCCAGCAGCCTAGCGGGAGGCTCGATCTTAGAGCAGTTCTTC. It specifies CASSLAGGSILEQFF.

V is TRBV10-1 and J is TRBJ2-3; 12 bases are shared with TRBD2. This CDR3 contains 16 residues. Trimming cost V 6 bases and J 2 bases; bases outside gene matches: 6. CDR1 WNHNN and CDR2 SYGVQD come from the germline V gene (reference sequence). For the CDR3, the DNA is TGCGCCAGCAGCCTTGGGACTAGCGGGTACACAGATACGCAGTATTTT. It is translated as CASSLGTSGYTDTQYF.

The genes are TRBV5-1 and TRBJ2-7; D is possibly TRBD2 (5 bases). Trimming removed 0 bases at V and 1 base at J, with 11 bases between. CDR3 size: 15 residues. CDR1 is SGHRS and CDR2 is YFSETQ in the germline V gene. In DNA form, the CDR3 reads TGCGCCAGCAGCTTGGGTCAGGTAGCGTCCTACGAGCAGTACTTC. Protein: CASSLGQVASYEQYF.

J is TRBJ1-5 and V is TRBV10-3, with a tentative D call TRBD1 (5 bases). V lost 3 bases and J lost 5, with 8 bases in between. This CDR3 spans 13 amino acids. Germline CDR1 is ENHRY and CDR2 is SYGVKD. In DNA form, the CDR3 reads TGTGCCATCAGTGACGGGGGATATCAGCCCCAGCATTTT. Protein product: CAISDGGYQPQHF.

CDR3 sequence reads: CASSYREGLAGGGEQFF. DNA of the CDR3: TGTGCCAGCAGTTACCGCGAAGGACTAGCGGGAGGTGGTGAGCAGTTCTTC. J is TRBJ2-1 and V is TRBV6-2 or TRBV6-3, with 14 bases matching TRBD2. Trimming took 2 bases from V and 9 from J; bases not matched to a gene: 9. The V gene's germline CDR1 is MNHEY and CDR2 SVGEGT. CDR3 length equals 17 residues.

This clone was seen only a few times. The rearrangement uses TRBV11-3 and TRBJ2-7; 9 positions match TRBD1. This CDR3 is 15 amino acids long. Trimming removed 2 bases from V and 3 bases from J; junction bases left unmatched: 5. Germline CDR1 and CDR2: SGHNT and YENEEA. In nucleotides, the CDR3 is TGTGCCAGCAGCTTAAATCCGGGACAGGGCTACGAGCAGTACTTC. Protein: CASSLNPGQGYEQYF.

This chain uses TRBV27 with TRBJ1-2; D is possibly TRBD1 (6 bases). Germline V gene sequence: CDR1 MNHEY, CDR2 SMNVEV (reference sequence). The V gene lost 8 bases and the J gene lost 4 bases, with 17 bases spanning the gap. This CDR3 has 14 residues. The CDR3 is CASRKGDLGYGYTF. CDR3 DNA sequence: TGTGCCAGCCGCAAGGGGGATCTGGGCTATGGCTACACCTTC.

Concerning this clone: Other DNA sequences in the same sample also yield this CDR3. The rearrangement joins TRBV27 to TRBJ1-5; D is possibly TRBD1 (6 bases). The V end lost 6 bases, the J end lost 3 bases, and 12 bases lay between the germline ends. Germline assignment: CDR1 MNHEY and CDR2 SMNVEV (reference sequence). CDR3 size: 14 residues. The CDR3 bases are TGTGCCAGCAGCCCGACAGGTTACAATCAGCCCCAGCATTTT. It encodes CASSPTGYNQPQHF.

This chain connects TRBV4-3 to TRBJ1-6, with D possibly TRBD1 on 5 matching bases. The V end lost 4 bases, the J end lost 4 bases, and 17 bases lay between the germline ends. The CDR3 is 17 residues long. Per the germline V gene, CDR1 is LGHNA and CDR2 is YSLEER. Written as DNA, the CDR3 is TGCGCCAGCAGCCCAGATCTAGGAGGGGCATATAATTCACCCCTCCACTTT. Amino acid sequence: CASSPDLGGAYNSPLHF.

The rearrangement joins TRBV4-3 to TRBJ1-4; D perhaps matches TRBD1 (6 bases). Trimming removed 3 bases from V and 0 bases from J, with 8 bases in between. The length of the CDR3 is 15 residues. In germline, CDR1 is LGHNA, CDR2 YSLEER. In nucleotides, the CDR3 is TGCGCCAGCAGCCACACAGGGACAACTAATGAAAAACTGTTTTTT. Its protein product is CASSHTGTTNEKLFF.

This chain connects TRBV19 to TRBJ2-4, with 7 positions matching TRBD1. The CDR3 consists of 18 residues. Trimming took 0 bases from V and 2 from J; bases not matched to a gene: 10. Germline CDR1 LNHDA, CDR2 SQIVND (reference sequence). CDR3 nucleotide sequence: TGTGCCAGTAGTATAGATCTCGTGACAGGGATTCCCAAAAACATTCAGTACTTC. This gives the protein CASSIDLVTGIPKNIQYF.

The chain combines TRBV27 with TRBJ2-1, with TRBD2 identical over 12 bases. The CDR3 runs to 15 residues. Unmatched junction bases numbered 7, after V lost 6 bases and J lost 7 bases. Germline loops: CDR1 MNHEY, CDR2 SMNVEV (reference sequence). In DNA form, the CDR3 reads TGTGCCAGCAGGGCTACTAGCGGGAGGATTAATGAGCAGTTCTTC. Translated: CASRATSGRINEQFF.

The DNA of the CDR3 is TGTGCCAGCAGTGTTGACACGGACGGGGAGCTGTTTTTT. This sequence encodes CASSVDTDGELFF. The chain is built from TRBV2 and TRBJ2-2; the D is unclear. V was cut by 4 bases and J by 7 bases, with 10 bases left in between. The germline V gene has CDR1 SNHLY and CDR2 FYNNEI. This CDR3 has 13 residues.

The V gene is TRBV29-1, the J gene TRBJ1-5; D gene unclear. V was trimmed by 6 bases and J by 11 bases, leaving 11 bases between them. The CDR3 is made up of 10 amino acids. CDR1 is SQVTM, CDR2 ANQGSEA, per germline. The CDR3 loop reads CSVIPGSQHF. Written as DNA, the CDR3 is TGCAGCGTCATCCCGGGGTCCCAGCATTTT. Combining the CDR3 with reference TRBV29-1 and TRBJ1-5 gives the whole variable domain SAVISQKPSRDICQRGTSLTIQCQVDSQVTMMFWYRQQPGQSLTLIATANQGSEATYESGFVIDKFPISRPNLTFSTLTVSNMSPEDSSIYLCSVIPGSQHFGDGTRLSIL.

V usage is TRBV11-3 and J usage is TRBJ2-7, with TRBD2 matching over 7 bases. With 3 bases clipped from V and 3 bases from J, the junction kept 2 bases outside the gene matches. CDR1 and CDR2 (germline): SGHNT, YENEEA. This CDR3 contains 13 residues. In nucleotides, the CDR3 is TGTGCCAGCAGCTTGCGGGAGAGCTACGAGCAGTACTTC. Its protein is CASSLRESYEQYF.

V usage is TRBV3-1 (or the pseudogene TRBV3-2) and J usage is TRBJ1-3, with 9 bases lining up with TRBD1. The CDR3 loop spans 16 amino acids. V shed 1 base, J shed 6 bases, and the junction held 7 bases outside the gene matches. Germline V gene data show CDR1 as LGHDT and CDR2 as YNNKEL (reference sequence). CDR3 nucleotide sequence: TGTGCCAGCAGCCAAGCCACGGGACAGGGTGAAAACACCATATATTTT. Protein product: CASSQATGQGENTIYF.